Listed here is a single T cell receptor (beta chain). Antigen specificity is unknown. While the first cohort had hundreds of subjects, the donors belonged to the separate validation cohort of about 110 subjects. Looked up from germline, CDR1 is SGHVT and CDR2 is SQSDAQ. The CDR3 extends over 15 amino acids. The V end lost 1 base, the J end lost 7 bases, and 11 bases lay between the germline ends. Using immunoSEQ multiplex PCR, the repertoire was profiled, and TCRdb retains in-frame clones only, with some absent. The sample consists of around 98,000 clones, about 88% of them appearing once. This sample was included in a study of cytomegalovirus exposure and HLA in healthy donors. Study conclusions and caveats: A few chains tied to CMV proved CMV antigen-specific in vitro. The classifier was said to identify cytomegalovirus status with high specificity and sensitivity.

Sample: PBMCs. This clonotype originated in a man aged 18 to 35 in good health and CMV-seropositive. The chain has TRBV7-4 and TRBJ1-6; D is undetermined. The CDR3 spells CASSLVPLRNSPLHF. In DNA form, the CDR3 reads TGTGCCAGCAGCTTAGTTCCTCTCAGAAATTCACCCCTCCACTTT.